The next 10 T cell receptor beta chains were all read from a single sample in a study of PD-L1 blockade in urothelial cancer (dated by TCRdb to about 2017). Preparation of the library involved the immunoSEQ multiplex PCR assay. Not all clones reach the TCRdb copy of this immuneACCESS table, which keeps in-frame sequences only. Checked studies attribute under half of the gap to unresolved V genes and leave the rest unexplained. The sample table shows tens of thousands of clones, and around 79% are seen once. The ten largest clones take up about 4.5% of the sample. Specimen: PBMCs, collected around atezolizumab (anti-PD-L1) treatment. These receptors all come from a man in his 70s with urothelial cancer.

This chain joins TRBV6-5 and TRBJ2-5, with a weak D call TRBD1 (5 bases). Germline CDR1 and CDR2: MNHEY and SVGAGI. Trimming took off 6 bases at V and 5 bases at J, with 19 bases between the two ends. This CDR3 comprises 15 residues. The CDR3 DNA reads TGTGCCAGCAGACCCGACAGACTCCCCTGGGAGACCCAGTACTTC. Its translation: CASRPDRLPWETQYF.

This clone was counted a few times. The rearrangement uses TRBV18 and TRBJ1-1, with 8 bases lining up with TRBD1. Germline CDR1 is KGHSH and CDR2 is LQKENI. The CDR3 spans 12 residues. Trimming at V came to 4 bases and at J to 7 bases, leaving 2 bases not matched to a gene. The CDR3 sequence is CASSLGQGEAFF. The CDR3 DNA reads TGTGCCAGCTCACTAGGACAGGGTGAAGCTTTCTTT.

Here the CDR3 reads CASKINDRRFTEAFF. DNA of the CDR3: TGTGCCAGCAAGATCAACGACAGGCGGTTCACTGAAGCTTTCTTT. The J gene is TRBJ1-1, the V gene TRBV2; a weak D match, TRBD1 (6 bases). CDR1 is SNHLY, CDR2 FYNNEI, per germline. This CDR3 comprises 15 residues. The V end lost 7 bases, the J end lost 4 bases, and 19 bases lay between the germline ends.

The CDR3 DNA sequence: TGTGCCAGCAGTAAGAACCAGGAGGGGCATGAAAAACTGTTTTTT. The encoded protein is CASSKNQEGHEKLFF. The rearrangement joins TRBV7-6 to TRBJ1-4; maybe TRBD1 (5 bases). With 6 bases removed from V and 6 bases from J, the gap between germline ends came to 17 bases. The CDR3 contains 15 residues. Germline V gene data show CDR1 as SGHVS and CDR2 as FNYEAQ. The whole variable domain, remainder taken from reference TRBV7-6 and TRBJ1-4, is GAGVSQSPRYKVTKRGQDVALRCDPISGHVSLYWYRQALGQGPEFLTYFNYEAQQDKSGLPNDRFSAERPEGSISTLTIQRTEQRDSAMYRCASSKNQEGHEKLFFGSGTQLSVL.

The rearrangement joins TRBV30 to TRBJ2-7; maybe TRBD1 (5 bases). The V gene lost 2 bases and the J gene lost 0 bases, with 14 bases spanning the gap. The CDR3 length is 15 residues. In germline, CDR1 is GTSNPN, CDR2 SVGIG (reference sequence). The CDR3 nucleotides read TGTGCCTGGAGTCCGGACATCGGCCTCTCCTACGAGCAGTACTTC. This sequence encodes CAWSPDIGLSYEQYF.

The chain joins TRBV7-9 to TRBJ2-7; the D gene is possibly TRBD2 (6 bases). Germline CDR1 SEHNR, CDR2 FQNEAQ (reference sequence). This CDR3 has 13 amino acids. With 0 bases removed from V and 6 bases from J, the gap between germline ends came to 9 bases. CDR3 coding DNA: TGTGCCAGCAGCTTAGCGGGAGGAGGCGAGCAGTACTTC. Translation: CASSLAGGGEQYF.

The V gene is TRBV5-1, the J gene TRBJ2-1; TRBD2 matches 7 bases. The germline CDR1 and CDR2 sequences are SGHRS and YFSETQ. V trimming: 4 bases; J trimming: 4 bases; junction bases outside the gene matches: 11. There are 16 residues in the CDR3. This CDR3 reads CASSLSLADHYNEQFF. The CDR3 coding sequence is TGCGCCAGCAGCCTATCCCTAGCGGACCATTACAATGAGCAGTTCTTC.

CDR3 in amino acids: CASSPPLTITSNEQFF. CDR3 sequence (DNA): TGCGCCAGCAGTCCTCCCCTTACAATCACCTCCAATGAGCAGTTCTTC. This chain links TRBV5-1 with TRBJ2-1; D gene ambiguous. Trimming took off 5 bases at V and 6 bases at J, with 21 bases between the two ends. Per the germline V gene, CDR1 is SGHRS and CDR2 is YFSETQ. The CDR3 has 16 amino acids.

This clone is a singleton in its sample. The rearrangement uses TRBV10-3 and TRBJ1-4, with D possibly matching TRBD1 (5 bases). The CDR3 is 15 amino acids. Trimming removed 3 bases from V and 6 bases from J, with 14 bases in between. Germline V gene sequence: CDR1 ENHRY, CDR2 SYGVKD. The CDR3 nucleotides are TGTGCCATCAGTGATTCTAACAGGTTGGATGAAAAACTGTTTTTT. This encodes CAISDSNRLDEKLFF.

The genes are TRBV4-1 and TRBJ2-7, with 10 bases fitting TRBD2. This CDR3 comprises 14 residues. Germline V CDR1 and CDR2: MGHRA, YSYEKL. V lost 1 base to trimming and J lost 3 bases; unmatched junction nucleotides: 0. The CDR3 loop is CASSQGTSGYEQYF. The DNA for the CDR3 is TGCGCCAGCAGCCAAGGGACTAGCGGCTACGAGCAGTACTTC.